This TCR beta chain was profiled in a study of blood T cell repertoires in COVID-19. The CDR3 is 16 residues long. Germline V gene lookup returns CDR1 SGHNT and CDR2 YYREEE (reference sequence). V shed 4 bases and J shed 0 bases, with 13 bases lying between them. The assay was immunoSEQ multiplex PCR, and TCRdb's table has in-frame clones only and misses some. The table lists 400,000 to 450,000 clones, roughly 85% of them singletons. The chain uses TRBV5-4 and TRBJ1-4; the D gene is possibly TRBD1 (6 bases). This receptor was obtained from a woman aged 25-40 years with active or convalescent COVID-19. The sample comprised peripheral blood. CDR3 coding DNA: TGTGCCAGCAGCGAAGGACAGCCCTCAACTAATGAAAAACTGTTTTTT. It is translated as CASSEGQPSTNEKLFF.